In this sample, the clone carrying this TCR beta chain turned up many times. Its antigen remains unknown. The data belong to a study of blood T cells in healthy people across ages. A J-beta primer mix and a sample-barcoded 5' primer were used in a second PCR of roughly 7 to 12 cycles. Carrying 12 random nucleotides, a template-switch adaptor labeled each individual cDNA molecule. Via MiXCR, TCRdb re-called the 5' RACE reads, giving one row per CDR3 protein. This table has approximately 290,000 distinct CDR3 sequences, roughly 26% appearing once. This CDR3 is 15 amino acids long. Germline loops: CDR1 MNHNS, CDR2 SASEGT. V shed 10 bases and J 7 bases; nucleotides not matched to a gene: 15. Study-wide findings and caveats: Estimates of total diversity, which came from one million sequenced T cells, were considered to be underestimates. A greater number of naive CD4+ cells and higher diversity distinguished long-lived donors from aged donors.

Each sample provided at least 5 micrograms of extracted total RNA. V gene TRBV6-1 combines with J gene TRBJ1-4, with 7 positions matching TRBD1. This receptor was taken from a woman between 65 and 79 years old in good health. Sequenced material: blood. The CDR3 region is CATRGLDRRLEKLFF. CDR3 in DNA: TGTGCCACCAGAGGGCTGGACAGGCGGCTTGAAAAACTGTTTTTT.